The clone carrying this T cell receptor (beta chain) has at least ten counts. Its antigen is not known. Every naive CD8 library was made from between about 17,000 and 1,000,000 sorted cells with 10%, 30% or 50% RNA. Naive CD8 T cells were FACS-sorted by CD8+CD4-CCR7+CD45RA+ markers. TCRdb independently ran MiXCR on the PCR reads; one entry per CDR3 protein. The data hold about half a million distinct CDR3 sequences, with around 21% observed a single time. This entry is derived from a study of molecular identifiers for immune sequencing clone quantification. V lost 0 bases to trimming and J lost 10 bases; unmatched junction nucleotides: 6. Germline CDR1 is MNHEY and CDR2 is SVGEGT. The CDR3 runs 14 residues. Study results and limitations: Highly expanded clone sizes could be underestimated by identical TCR molecules sharing a barcode. Clones exceeding 20 RNA copies carried over 99% of effector molecules but under 1% of naive-cell molecules.

This TCR derives from a human donor in good health. Some libraries in this study had Jurkat cell RNA spiked in. The V call is TRBV6-2 or TRBV6-3, the J call TRBJ1-5, with 7 bases that match TRBD1. Sequenced sample: naive CD8+ T cells from blood, with Jurkat cell RNA spiked in. Subset in this sample: FACS-sorted CD8+CD4-CCR7+CD45RA+ naive T cells. CDR3 DNA: TGTGCCAGCAGTTACTCTACAGGGGCGGTTCCCCAGCATTTT. Encoded protein: CASSYSTGAVPQHF.